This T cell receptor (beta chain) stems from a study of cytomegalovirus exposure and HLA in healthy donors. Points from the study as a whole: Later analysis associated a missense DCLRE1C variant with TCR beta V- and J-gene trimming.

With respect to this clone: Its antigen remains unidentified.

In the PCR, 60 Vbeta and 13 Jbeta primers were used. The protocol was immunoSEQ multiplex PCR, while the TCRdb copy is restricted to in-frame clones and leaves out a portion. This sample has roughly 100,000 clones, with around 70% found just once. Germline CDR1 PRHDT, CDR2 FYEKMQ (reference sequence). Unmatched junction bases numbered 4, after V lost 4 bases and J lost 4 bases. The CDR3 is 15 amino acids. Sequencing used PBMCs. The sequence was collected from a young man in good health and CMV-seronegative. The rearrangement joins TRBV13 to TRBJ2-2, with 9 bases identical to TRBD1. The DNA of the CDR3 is TGTGCCAGCAGCTCTAACAGGGGGCTCACCGGGGAGCTGTTTTTT. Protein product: CASSSNRGLTGELFF.